A selection of T cell receptor beta chains follows, all from one sample in a study of CD8+ T cells in alopecia areata. Only in-frame clones appear in the TCRdb table, and some are missing; sequencing was by immunoSEQ multiplex PCR. The data hold about 210,000 clones, with 64% observed a single time. The sample was CD4+ T cells sorted from blood, taken at week 4, from a patient treated with tofacitinib. The receptors were sampled from a human donor with alopecia areata. The CDR3 runs from the conserved cysteine through the conserved F or W. The D gene is left open where the match is weak. Some rows have no size entry. The others give once, few or many, or a class for an expanded clone.

clone_size j_call v_call d_call cdr3_nt cdr3_aa
. TRBJ2-7 TRBV15 . TGTGCCTCGGGTCCGGCAGGGAAGAGCTACGAGCAGTACTTC CASGPAGKSYEQYF
. TRBJ2-7 TRBV30 . TGTGCCTGGAGTGTGGGTCCTCTACACTACTTC CAWSVGPLHYF
once TRBJ2-7 TRBV4-2 . TGTGCCAGCAGCCAAGGGGGAGGGGGCTCCTACGAGCAGTACTTC CASSQGGGGSYEQYF
medium-sized TRBJ2-7 TRBV7-2 . TGTGCCAGCACCGTAGAGGTGACCCACGAGCAGTACTTC CASTVEVTHEQYF
. TRBJ1-2 TRBV29-1 TRBD1 TGCAGCGTCGGGACAGGGGGCGGCTATGGCTACACCTTC CSVGTGGGYGYTF
once TRBJ2-3 TRBV4-1 . TGCGCCAGCAGCCGAGAGGGGGGAACGGGCACAGATACGCAGTATTTT CASSREGGTGTDTQYF
. TRBJ1-4 TRBV11-2 . TGTGCCAGCAGCTTCGCGGATGAAAAACTGTTTTTT CASSFADEKLFF
few TRBJ1-2 TRBV29-1 TRBD1 TGCAGCGCTCGACAGGGTAATGGCTACACCTTC CSARQGNGYTF
. TRBJ2-7 TRBV27 . TGTGCCAGCAGTTTATCTAGAAACTACGAGCAGTACTTC CASSLSRNYEQYF
. TRBJ1-2 TRBV25-1 . TGTGCCAGCAGTGAGGAGGGGACAATATATGGCTACACCTTC CASSEEGTIYGYTF
. TRBJ1-2 TRBV4-3 . TGCGCCAGCAGCCCTGAGGACAGACAAGTCTACACCTTC CASSPEDRQVYTF
once TRBJ1-6 TRBV9 TRBD1 TGTGCCAGCAGCGTACAGGGGGCAGGGGGTTCACCCCTCCACTTT CASSVQGAGGSPLHF
. TRBJ2-7 TRBV10-3 TRBD1 TGTGCCATCACATCGGGACAGGGGGGGGACGAGCAGTACTTC CAITSGQGGDEQYF
. TRBJ1-5 TRBV7-9 . TGTGCCAGCAGCTTAGGGACGGATCAGCCCCAGCATTTT CASSLGTDQPQHF
few TRBJ2-2 TRBV6-5 . TGTGCCAGCAGTTACGCAGACGGGGAGCTGTTTTTT CASSYADGELFF
. TRBJ1-5 TRBV2 . TGTGCCAGCAGCGAAGCGGGGGGGCTAAAGCATTTT CASSEAGGLKHF
. TRBJ1-2 TRBV5-1 . TGCGCCAGCAGCTTGGAGGGTCCCTTCTATGGCTACACCTTC CASSLEGPFYGYTF